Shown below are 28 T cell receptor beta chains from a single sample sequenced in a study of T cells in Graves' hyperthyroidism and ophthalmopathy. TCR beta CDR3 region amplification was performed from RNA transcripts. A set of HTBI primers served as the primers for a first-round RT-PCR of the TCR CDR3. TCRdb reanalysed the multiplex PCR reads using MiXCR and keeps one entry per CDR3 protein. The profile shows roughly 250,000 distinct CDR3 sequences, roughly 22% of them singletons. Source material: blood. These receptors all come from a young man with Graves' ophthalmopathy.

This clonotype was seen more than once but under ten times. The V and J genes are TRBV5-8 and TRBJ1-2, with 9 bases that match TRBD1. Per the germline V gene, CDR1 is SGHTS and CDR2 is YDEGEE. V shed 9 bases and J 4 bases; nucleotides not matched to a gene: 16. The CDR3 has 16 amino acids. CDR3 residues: CAIPPGQGPPRYGYTF. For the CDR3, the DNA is TGTGCCATCCCTCCGGGACAGGGACCCCCTCGCTATGGCTACACCTTC.

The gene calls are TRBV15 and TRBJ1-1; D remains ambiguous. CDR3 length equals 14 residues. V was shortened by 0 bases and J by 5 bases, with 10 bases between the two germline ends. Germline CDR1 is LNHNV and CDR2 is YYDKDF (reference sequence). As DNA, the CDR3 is TGTGCCACCAGCAGAGAAAGCGCGGGGACTGAAGCTTTCTTT. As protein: CATSRESAGTEAFF.

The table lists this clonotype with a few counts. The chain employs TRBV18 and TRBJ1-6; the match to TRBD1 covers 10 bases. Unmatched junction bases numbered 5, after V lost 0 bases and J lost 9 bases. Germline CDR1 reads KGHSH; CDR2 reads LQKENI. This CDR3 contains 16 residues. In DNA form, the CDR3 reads TGTGCCAGCTCACCACCGGGACAGGGGAGGAGTTCACCCCTCCACTTT. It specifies CASSPPGQGRSSPLHF.

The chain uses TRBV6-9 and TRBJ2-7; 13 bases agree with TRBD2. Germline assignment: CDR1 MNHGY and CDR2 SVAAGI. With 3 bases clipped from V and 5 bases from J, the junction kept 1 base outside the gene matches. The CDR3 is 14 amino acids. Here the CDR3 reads CASSYGLAGDEQYF. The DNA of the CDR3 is TGTGCCAGCAGTTACGGACTAGCGGGAGACGAGCAGTACTTC.

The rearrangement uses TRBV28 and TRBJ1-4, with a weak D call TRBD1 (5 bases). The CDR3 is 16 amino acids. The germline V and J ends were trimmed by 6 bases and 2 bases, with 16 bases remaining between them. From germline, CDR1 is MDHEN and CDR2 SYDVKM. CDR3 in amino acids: CASRPGDSLTNEKLFF. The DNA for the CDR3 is TGTGCCAGCAGACCCGGAGACAGCTTGACTAATGAAAAACTGTTTTTT.

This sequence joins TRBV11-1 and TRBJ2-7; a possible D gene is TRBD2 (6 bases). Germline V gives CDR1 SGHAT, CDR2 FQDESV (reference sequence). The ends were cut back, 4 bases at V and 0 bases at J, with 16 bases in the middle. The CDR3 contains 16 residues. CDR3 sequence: CASSSRLGGSSYEQYF. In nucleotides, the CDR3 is TGTGCCAGCAGCTCCAGACTAGGAGGGAGCTCCTACGAGCAGTACTTC. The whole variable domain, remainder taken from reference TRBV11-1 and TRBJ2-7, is EAEVAQSPRYKITEKSQAVAFWCDPISGHATLYWYRQILGQGPELLVQFQDESVVDDSQLPKDRFSAERLKGVDSTLKIQPAELGDSAMYLCASSSRLGGSSYEQYFGPGTRLTVT.

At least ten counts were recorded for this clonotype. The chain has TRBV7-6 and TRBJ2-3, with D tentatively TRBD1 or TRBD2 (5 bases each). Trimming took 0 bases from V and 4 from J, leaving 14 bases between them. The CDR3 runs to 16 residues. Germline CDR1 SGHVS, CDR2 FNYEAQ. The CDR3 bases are TGTGCCAGCAGCTTAGCGCCGGGACGATCGGCAGATACGCAGTATTTT. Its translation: CASSLAPGRSADTQYF.

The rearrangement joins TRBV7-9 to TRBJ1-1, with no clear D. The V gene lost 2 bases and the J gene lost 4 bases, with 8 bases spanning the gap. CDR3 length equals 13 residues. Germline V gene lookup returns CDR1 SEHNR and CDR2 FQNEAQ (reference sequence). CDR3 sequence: CASSLRESTEAFF. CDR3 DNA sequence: TGTGCCAGCAGCTTAAGGGAGAGCACTGAAGCTTTCTTT.

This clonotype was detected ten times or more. The CDR3 nucleotides are TGTGCCAGCAGTCGCTCCGGGACAGGGGGCGATGGCAATCAGCCCCAGCATTTT. Amino acids: CASSRSGTGGDGNQPQHF. The rearrangement links TRBV6-1 to TRBJ1-5, with TRBD1 matching 12 bases. Germline CDR1 MNHNS, CDR2 SASEGT. This CDR3 has 18 amino acids. Unmatched junction bases numbered 10, after V lost 5 bases and J lost 2 bases.

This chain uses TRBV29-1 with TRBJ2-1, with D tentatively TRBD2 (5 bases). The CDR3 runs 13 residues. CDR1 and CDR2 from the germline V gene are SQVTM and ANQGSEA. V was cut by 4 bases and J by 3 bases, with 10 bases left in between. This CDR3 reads CSVVVGVYNEQFF. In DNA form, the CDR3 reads TGCAGCGTTGTTGTGGGAGTCTACAATGAGCAGTTCTTC.

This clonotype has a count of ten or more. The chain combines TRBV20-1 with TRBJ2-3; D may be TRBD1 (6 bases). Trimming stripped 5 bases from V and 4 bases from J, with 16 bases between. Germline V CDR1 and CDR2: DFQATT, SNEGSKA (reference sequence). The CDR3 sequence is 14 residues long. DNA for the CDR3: TGCAGTGCTGAACAGGGTGTACCTTCAGATACGCAGTATTTT. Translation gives CSAEQGVPSDTQYF.

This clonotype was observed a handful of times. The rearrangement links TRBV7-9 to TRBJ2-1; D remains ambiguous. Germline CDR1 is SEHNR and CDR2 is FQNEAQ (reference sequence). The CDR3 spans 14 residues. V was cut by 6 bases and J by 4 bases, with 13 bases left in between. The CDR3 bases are TGTGCCAGCAGATCCACGGTGGGGTACAATGAGCAGTTCTTC. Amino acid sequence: CASRSTVGYNEQFF.

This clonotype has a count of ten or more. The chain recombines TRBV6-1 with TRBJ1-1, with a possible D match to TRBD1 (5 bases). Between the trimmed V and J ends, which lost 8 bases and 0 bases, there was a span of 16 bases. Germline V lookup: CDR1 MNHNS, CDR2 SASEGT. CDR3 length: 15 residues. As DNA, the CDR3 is TGTGCCAGCTGCGCTGAGGGACCGATGAACACTGAAGCTTTCTTT. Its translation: CASCAEGPMNTEAFF.

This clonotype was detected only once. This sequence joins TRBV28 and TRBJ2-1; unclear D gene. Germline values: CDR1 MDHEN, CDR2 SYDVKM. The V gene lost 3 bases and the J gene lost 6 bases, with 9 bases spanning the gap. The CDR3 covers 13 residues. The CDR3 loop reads CASSFRRFNEQFF. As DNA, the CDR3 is TGTGCCAGCAGTTTTCGAAGGTTCAATGAGCAGTTCTTC.

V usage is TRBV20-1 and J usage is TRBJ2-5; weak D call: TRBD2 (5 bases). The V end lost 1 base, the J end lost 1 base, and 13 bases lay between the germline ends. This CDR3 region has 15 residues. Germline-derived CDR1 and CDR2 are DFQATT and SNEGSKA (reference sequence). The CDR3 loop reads CSARALALAQETQYF. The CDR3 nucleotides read TGCAGTGCTAGAGCTTTGGCGCTAGCCCAAGAGACCCAGTACTTC.

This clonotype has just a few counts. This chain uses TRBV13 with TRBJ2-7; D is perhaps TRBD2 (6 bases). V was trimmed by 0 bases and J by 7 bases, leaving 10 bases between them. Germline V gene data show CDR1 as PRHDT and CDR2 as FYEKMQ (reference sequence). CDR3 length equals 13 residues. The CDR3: CASSLGARGEQYF. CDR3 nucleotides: TGTGCCAGCAGCTTAGGGGCCCGGGGGGAGCAGTACTTC.

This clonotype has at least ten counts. The DNA of the CDR3 is TGTGCCAGCAGTGGGGACAAATATAGCAATCAGCCCCAGCATTTT. The encoded protein is CASSGDKYSNQPQHF. The chain employs TRBV2 and TRBJ1-5; TRBD1 is a possible D gene (6 bases). V shed 4 bases and J shed 0 bases, with 10 bases lying between them. The CDR3 sequence is 15 residues long. Germline lookup yields CDR1 SNHLY and CDR2 FYNNEI. The full variable domain, its missing parts supplied by reference TRBV2 and TRBJ1-5, is EPEVTQTPSHQVTQMGQEVILRCVPISNHLYFYWYRQILGQKVEFLVSFYNNEISEKSEIFDDQFSVERPDGSNFTLKIRSTKLEDSAMYFCASSGDKYSNQPQHFGDGTRLSIL.

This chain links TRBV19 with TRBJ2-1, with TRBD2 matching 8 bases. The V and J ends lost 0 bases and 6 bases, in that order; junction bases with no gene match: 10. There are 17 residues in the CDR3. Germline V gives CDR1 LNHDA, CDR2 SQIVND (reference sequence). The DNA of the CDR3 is TGTGCCAGTAGTATAGATTTGCGAGCGGGAGTTTTCAATGAGCAGTTCTTC. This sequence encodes CASSIDLRAGVFNEQFF.

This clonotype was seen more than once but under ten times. CDR3 in amino acids: CASSSVGTGSYEQYF. CDR3 DNA sequence: TGTGCCAGCAGTTCCGTTGGGACAGGGTCCTACGAGCAGTACTTC. V and J are TRBV12-3 or TRBV12-4 and TRBJ2-7; TRBD1 matches 9 bases. The CDR3 length is 15 residues. The trim removed 4 bases at V and 1 base at J, leaving 5 bases unmatched.

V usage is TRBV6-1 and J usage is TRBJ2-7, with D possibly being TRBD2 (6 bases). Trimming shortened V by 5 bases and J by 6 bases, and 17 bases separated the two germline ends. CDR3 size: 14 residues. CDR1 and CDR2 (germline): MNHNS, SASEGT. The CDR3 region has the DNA TGTGCCAGCAGTCGGAGGGACCGCCGCGGCGAGCAGTACTTC. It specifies CASSRRDRRGEQYF.

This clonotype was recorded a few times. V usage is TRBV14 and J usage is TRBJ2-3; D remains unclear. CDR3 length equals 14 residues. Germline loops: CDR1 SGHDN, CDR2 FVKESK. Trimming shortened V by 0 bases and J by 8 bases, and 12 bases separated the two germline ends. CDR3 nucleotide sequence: TGTGCCAGCAGCCAAGATATAGGTTTCAGTACGCAGTATTTT. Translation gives CASSQDIGFSTQYF.

In DNA, the CDR3 is TGTGCCAGCAGGGCAGCTGGGGCCAACGTCCTGACTTTC. It translates to CASRAAGANVLTF. The chain couples TRBV6-1 to TRBJ2-6; D not certain. V was cut by 6 bases and J by 2 bases, with 5 bases left in between. Germline V gene sequence: CDR1 MNHNS, CDR2 SASEGT. The CDR3 contains 13 residues.

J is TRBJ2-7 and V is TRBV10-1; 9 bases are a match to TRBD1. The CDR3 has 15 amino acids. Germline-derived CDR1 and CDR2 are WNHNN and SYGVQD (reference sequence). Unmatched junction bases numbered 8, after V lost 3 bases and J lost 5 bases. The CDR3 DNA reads TGCGCCAGCAGTGACGCCGGGACAGGGACCGACGAGCAGTACTTC. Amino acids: CASSDAGTGTDEQYF.

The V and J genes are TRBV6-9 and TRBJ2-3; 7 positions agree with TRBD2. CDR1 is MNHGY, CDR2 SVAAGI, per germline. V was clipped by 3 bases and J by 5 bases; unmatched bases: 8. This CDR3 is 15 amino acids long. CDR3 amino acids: CASSYVRGGRDTQYF. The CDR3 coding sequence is TGTGCCAGCAGTTACGTTCGGGGCGGGAGAGATACGCAGTATTTT.

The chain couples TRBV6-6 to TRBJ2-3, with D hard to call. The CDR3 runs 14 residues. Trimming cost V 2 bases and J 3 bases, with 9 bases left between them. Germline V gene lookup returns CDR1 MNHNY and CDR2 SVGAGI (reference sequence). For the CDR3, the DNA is TGTGCCAGCAGTTACGGCGCTAATACAGATACGCAGTATTTT. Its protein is CASSYGANTDTQYF.

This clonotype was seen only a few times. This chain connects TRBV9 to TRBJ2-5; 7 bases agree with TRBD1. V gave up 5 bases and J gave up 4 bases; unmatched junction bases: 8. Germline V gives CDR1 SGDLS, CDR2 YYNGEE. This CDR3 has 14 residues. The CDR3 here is CASSPQTGRETQYF. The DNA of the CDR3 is TGTGCCAGCAGTCCCCAGACAGGGAGAGAGACCCAGTACTTC.

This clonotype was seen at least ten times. The CDR3 spells CAWSVRTGGTEAFF. Here the CDR3 DNA reads TGTGCCTGGAGTGTAAGGACAGGTGGGACTGAAGCTTTCTTT. This sequence joins TRBV30 and TRBJ1-1, with 7 bases aligning to TRBD1. V dropped 0 bases and J dropped 5; count of bases not matched to a gene: 6. The CDR3 is made up of 14 amino acids. The V gene's germline CDR1 is GTSNPN and CDR2 SVGIG (reference sequence).

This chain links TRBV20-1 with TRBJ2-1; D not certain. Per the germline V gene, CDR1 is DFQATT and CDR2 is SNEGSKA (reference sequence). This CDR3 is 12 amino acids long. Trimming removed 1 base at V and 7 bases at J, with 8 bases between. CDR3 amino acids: CSARGPINEQFF. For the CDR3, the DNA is TGCAGTGCTAGAGGACCCATAAATGAGCAGTTCTTC.